Following are 22 T cell receptor beta chains from one sample sequenced in a study of blood T cell repertoires in COVID-19. Here immunoSEQ multiplex PCR was the method, and the copy in TCRdb shows in-frame clones only, minus some. Among about 500,000 clones listed, approximately 92% were seen once. The sample taken for sequencing was peripheral blood. These receptors were obtained from a man aged 18-30 years with COVID-19, enrolled during active disease.

The chain has TRBV2 and TRBJ2-2, with 8 bases aligning to TRBD1. Looked up from germline, CDR1 is SNHLY and CDR2 is FYNNEI. The CDR3 contains 14 residues. Unmatched junction bases numbered 4, after V lost 8 bases and J lost 2 bases. CDR3: CASGDRINTGELFF. CDR3 DNA: TGTGCCAGCGGGGACAGGATTAACACCGGGGAGCTGTTTTTT.

V gene TRBV7-2 combines with J gene TRBJ2-5; unclear D gene. The germline V gene encodes CDR1 SGHTA and CDR2 FQGNSA. The CDR3 loop spans 15 amino acids. V lost 1 base and J lost 4, with 13 bases in between. The CDR3 spells CASSLGSSSAETQYF. DNA for the CDR3: TGTGCCAGCAGCTTAGGAAGCTCGTCCGCAGAGACCCAGTACTTC.

The chain links TRBV7-9 to TRBJ2-7; 11 positions agree with TRBD2. Germline V lookup: CDR1 SEHNR, CDR2 FQNEAQ (reference sequence). J was trimmed by 4 bases and V by 10 bases; bases with no gene match: 6. This CDR3 has 13 amino acids. DNA for the CDR3: TGTGCCACCAAACTAGCGGGAGATTACGAGCAGTACTTC. This sequence encodes CATKLAGDYEQYF.

V is TRBV19 and J is TRBJ2-3; the D gene is possibly TRBD2 (7 bases). The CDR3 runs 16 residues. Looked up from germline, CDR1 is LNHDA and CDR2 is SQIVND (reference sequence). Trimming stripped 7 bases from V and 3 bases from J, with 20 bases between. CDR3 protein: CASTPRRRGRTDTQYF. As DNA, the CDR3 is TGTGCCAGTACCCCGAGGAGGCGGGGGCGGACAGATACGCAGTATTTT.

V usage is TRBV6-2 or TRBV6-3 and J usage is TRBJ1-5; 9 bases match TRBD1. The J segment lost 0 bases and the V segment lost 8 bases, leaving 5 bases of the junction unmatched. Germline values: CDR1 MNHEY, CDR2 SVGEGT. The CDR3 contains 15 residues. Here the CDR3 reads CASRRDRVSNQPQHF. The CDR3 DNA sequence: TGTGCCAGCCGCCGGGACAGGGTTAGCAATCAGCCCCAGCATTTT.

The chain links TRBV7-9 to TRBJ2-1; 9 bases match TRBD2. With 7 bases clipped from V and 2 bases from J, the junction kept 3 bases outside the gene matches. Germline CDR1 is SEHNR and CDR2 is FQNEAQ (reference sequence). This CDR3 region has 14 residues. The CDR3 is CASTGTSTYNEQFF. CDR3 DNA sequence: TGTGCCAGCACCGGGACTAGCACCTACAATGAGCAGTTCTTC. The complete variable domain, with remaining parts taken from reference TRBV7-9 and TRBJ2-1, reads DTGVSQNPRHKITKRGQNVTFRCDPISEHNRLYWYRQTLGQGPEFLTYFQNEAQLEKSRLLSDRFSAERPKGSFSTLEIQRTEQGDSAMYLCASTGTSTYNEQFFGPGTRLTVL.

The chain has TRBV6-1 and TRBJ1-5, with 8 bases matching TRBD1. CDR3 length: 15 amino acids. With 2 bases clipped from V and 6 bases from J, the junction kept 6 bases outside the gene matches. Germline V gene sequence: CDR1 MNHNS, CDR2 SASEGT. DNA for the CDR3: TGTGCCAGCAGTGAACCCAGGGGGCGAAGTCAGCCCCAGCATTTT. This codes for CASSEPRGRSQPQHF.

The rearrangement joins TRBV9 to TRBJ1-2; 8 bases map to TRBD1. The CDR3 spans 13 residues. Germline assignment: CDR1 SGDLS and CDR2 YYNGEE. J lost 11 bases, V lost 2 bases, and 8 bases had no gene match. CDR3 sequence: CASSVRDRKCYTF. The DNA of the CDR3 is TGTGCCAGCAGCGTTCGGGACAGGAAGTGTTACACCTTC.

This clone occurred a few times. This chain uses TRBV2 with TRBJ2-2, with 7 bases identical to TRBD1. The V segment lost 9 bases and the J segment 0 bases; nucleotides outside the gene matches: 4. The germline V gene has CDR1 SNHLY and CDR2 FYNNEI. The CDR3 contains 14 residues. The CDR3 reads CARRGTANTGELFF. CDR3 sequence (DNA): TGTGCCAGAAGAGGGACAGCGAACACCGGGGAGCTGTTTTTT.

The chain carries TRBV19 and TRBJ2-4, with 8 positions matching TRBD1. CDR3 size: 16 residues. V trimming: 0 bases; J trimming: 6 bases; junction bases outside the gene matches: 7. Germline CDR1 is LNHDA and CDR2 is SQIVND (reference sequence). CDR3 amino acids: CASSIDGTGGVNIQYF. Here the CDR3 DNA reads TGTGCCAGTAGTATAGATGGGACAGGTGGGGTAAACATTCAGTACTTC.

Comments on this clone: Other DNA sequences in the same sample also yield this CDR3. The chain recombines TRBV12-3 or TRBV12-4 with TRBJ1-5; 7 nucleotides match TRBD1. With V trimmed by 6 bases and J by 7 bases, 6 bases remained unmatched. The CDR3 covers 13 residues. CDR3 DNA: TGTGCCAGCAGCCTGACAGGGAACCAGCCCCAGCATTTT. It encodes CASSLTGNQPQHF.

CDR3 sequence (DNA): TGTGCCAGCATAGGGACAGGGAGCTACGAGCAGTACTTC. Amino acids: CASIGTGSYEQYF. The chain couples TRBV25-1 to TRBJ2-7; 9 bases are a match to TRBD1. The length of the CDR3 is 13 residues. Per the germline V gene, CDR1 is MGHDK and CDR2 is SYGVNS. Germline trimming cut 7 bases from V and 3 bases from J; bases unmatched to any gene: 4.

The V call is TRBV5-6, the J call TRBJ1-1; TRBD1 aligns across 8 bases. J was trimmed by 0 bases and V by 3 bases; bases with no gene match: 4. The CDR3 extends over 15 amino acids. Germline values: CDR1 SGHDT, CDR2 YYEEEE. The CDR3 DNA reads TGTGCCAGCAGCTGGAGGGACAGGCTGAACACTGAAGCTTTCTTT. As protein: CASSWRDRLNTEAFF.

This chain uses TRBV29-1 with TRBJ2-7; maybe TRBD2 (6 bases). Per the germline V gene, CDR1 is SQVTM and CDR2 is ANQGSEA. This CDR3 comprises 13 residues. Between the trimmed V and J ends, which lost 6 bases and 6 bases, there was a span of 18 bases. CDR3 coding DNA: TGCAGCGTCCAAGCGGGCCGCGCACCCGAGCAGTACTTC. Translation: CSVQAGRAPEQYF.

The chain uses TRBV7-6 and TRBJ2-5; D perhaps matches TRBD1 (5 bases). V was shortened by 3 bases and J by 2 bases, with 19 bases between the two germline ends. CDR1 SGHVS and CDR2 FNYEAQ come from the germline V gene. CDR3 length: 17 amino acids. CDR3 in DNA: TGTGCCAGCAGCTTGGCTTTTTCCAGGGAAAGACAAGAGACCCAGTACTTC. It specifies CASSLAFSRERQETQYF. The variable domain in full, completed from reference TRBV7-6 and TRBJ2-5, reads GAGVSQSPRYKVTKRGQDVALRCDPISGHVSLYWYRQALGQGPEFLTYFNYEAQQDKSGLPNDRFSAERPEGSISTLTIQRTEQRDSAMYRCASSLAFSRERQETQYFGPGTRLLVL.

V usage is TRBV5-4 and J usage is TRBJ2-7; perhaps TRBD1 as D (6 bases). This CDR3 comprises 12 residues. Trimming took off 2 bases at V and 5 bases at J, with 8 bases between the two ends. Germline assignment: CDR1 SGHNT and CDR2 YYREEE (reference sequence). Written as DNA, the CDR3 is TGTGCCAGCAGCTTCAGGGGTAACGAGCAGTACTTC. It specifies CASSFRGNEQYF.

The rearrangement links TRBV5-4 to TRBJ1-4; 12 nucleotides align to TRBD1. The length of the CDR3 is 16 residues. The V and J ends lost 4 bases and 4 bases, in that order; junction bases with no gene match: 5. CDR1 is SGHNT, CDR2 YYREEE, per germline (reference sequence). The CDR3 nucleotides are TGTGCCAGCAGCGAGGGACAGGGGGCCCGTAATGAAAAACTGTTTTTT. It encodes CASSEGQGARNEKLFF.

The gene calls are TRBV6-5 and TRBJ2-7; 11 bases map to TRBD1. Germline loops: CDR1 MNHEY, CDR2 SVGAGI. The CDR3 covers 14 residues. V lost 6 bases and J lost 5; bases outside the gene matches: 6. The CDR3: CASRPDRGLHEQYF. The CDR3 DNA reads TGTGCCAGCAGACCGGACAGGGGGCTCCACGAGCAGTACTTC.

The CDR3 DNA is TGCGCCAGCAGCCAGCCCACTAGCGGGGGGCCCAGAGAGACCCAGTACTTC. It is translated as CASSQPTSGGPRETQYF. V is TRBV4-1 and J is TRBJ2-5; 12 bases line up with TRBD2. The CDR3 covers 17 residues. With V trimmed by 3 bases and J by 4 bases, 9 bases remained unmatched. Germline V gene lookup returns CDR1 MGHRA and CDR2 YSYEKL.

The V call is TRBV29-1, the J call TRBJ2-3; 14 bases line up with TRBD2. J gave up 2 bases and V 4 bases, and 14 bases lay outside the gene matches. Germline V gives CDR1 SQVTM, CDR2 ANQGSEA. The CDR3 totals 19 residues. CDR3 coding DNA: TGCAGCGTTGCGATGGGACTAGCGGGGGCTATCCGACCCACAGATACGCAGTATTTT. This translates into CSVAMGLAGAIRPTDTQYF.

V usage is TRBV2 and J usage is TRBJ1-6; D is undetermined. The CDR3 extends over 14 amino acids. Between the trimmed V and J ends, which lost 8 bases and 8 bases, there was a span of 16 bases. In germline, CDR1 is SNHLY, CDR2 FYNNEI. CDR3 nucleotide sequence: TGTGCCAGCTCCAGCCGGGGTCAGGATTCACCCCTCCACTTT. It codes for CASSSRGQDSPLHF. The full variable domain, with the rest looked up from reference TRBV2 and TRBJ1-6, is EPEVTQTPSHQVTQMGQEVILRCVPISNHLYFYWYRQILGQKVEFLVSFYNNEISEKSEIFDDQFSVERPDGSNFTLKIRSTKLEDSAMYFCASSSRGQDSPLHFGNGTRLTVT.

The rearrangement links TRBV11-2 to TRBJ2-7, with 11 positions matching TRBD2. V gave up 2 bases and J gave up 0 bases; unmatched junction bases: 3. The germline V gene has CDR1 SGHAT and CDR2 FQNNGV. The CDR3 loop spans 16 amino acids. The CDR3 here is CASSLSLAGGSYEQYF. CDR3 DNA sequence: TGTGCCAGCAGCTTATCTCTAGCGGGAGGCTCCTACGAGCAGTACTTC.